Listed here is a single T cell receptor beta chain. The germline gives CDR1 MDHEN, CDR2 SYDVKM. The CDR3 is made up of 14 amino acids. The V and J ends lost 2 bases and 10 bases respectively, with 12 bases between them. These data originate in a study of blood T cell repertoires in COVID-19. The wider study: From T cells, B-cell-depleted T cells, or PBMCs came the material, which was cDNA or gDNA.

Original processing methods: The authors estimated nucleated cell counts from reference gene primer amplification. Sequencing used immunoSEQ multiplex PCR; TCRdb keeps in-frame clones, though not all of them. The DNA was the basis for D and trimming; V, J and clone size are from that table. The table lists around 310,000 clones, nearly 90% of them singletons. The study recruited people aged roughly 18 to 95 years across about two dozen US areas. The TCR comes from a woman aged 25 to 45 who had recovered from COVID-19. What was sequenced was PBMCs or T cells enriched from blood (not recorded which). This chain joins TRBV28 and TRBJ1-6; D unclear. The CDR3 protein is CASSLVSAQSPLHF. CDR3 sequence (DNA): TGTGCCAGCAGTTTAGTTTCGGCACAGTCACCCCTCCACTTT.